The rows below give T cell receptor beta chains drawn from one sample of a study of T cell repertoires in cytomegalovirus infection. No cognate antigen is known for these TCRs. TCRdb re-analysed the reads in MiXCR, keeping a single row per CDR3 protein. The table has approximately 390,000 distinct CDR3 sequences, about 32% seen once. The sequencing used cultured PBMCs, collected from culture after CMV antigen stimulation. The receptor source for this set is a human donor in good health (CMV status not recorded). Some clones in this sample may be carry-over from other donors' samples. CDR3s include the opening cysteine and the closing phenylalanine or tryptophan. Each record gives: J gene, clone size, D gene, V gene, CDR3 protein, CDR3 DNA. D genes are given only for firm matches. The size field is filled for only some rows; it gives once, few, many or a size class.

TRBJ2-7	-	-	TRBV19	CASSPRPWGYEQYF	TGTGCCAGTAGTCCCCGCCCGTGGGGGTACGAGCAGTACTTC
TRBJ2-3	-	TRBD1	TRBV10-3	CAISEPTGADTQYF	TGTGCCATCAGTGAGCCGACAGGGGCAGATACGCAGTATTTT
TRBJ1-2	few	TRBD1	TRBV6-1	CASSAWTGSLGGYTF	TGTGCCAGCAGCGCCTGGACAGGTTCTTTAGGGGGCTACACCTTC
TRBJ2-4	few	-	TRBV6-6	CASSYSSAKNIQYF	TGTGCCAGCAGTTACTCGTCAGCCAAAAACATTCAGTACTTC
TRBJ1-1	-	-	TRBV6-5	CASSYRGGFTEAFF	TGTGCCAGCAGTTACCGCGGGGGCTTCACTGAAGCTTTCTTT
TRBJ2-1	-	-	TRBV6-2/TRBV6-3	CASSYIHNEQFF	TGTGCCAGCAGTTACATCCACAATGAGCAGTTCTTC
TRBJ2-7	-	-	TRBV2	CASSEGAGRKSYEQYF	TGTGCCAGCAGTGAAGGAGCAGGACGAAAATCCTACGAGCAGTACTTC
TRBJ1-1	-	-	TRBV7-3	CASSLSGTAGGGLNTEAFF	TGTGCCAGCAGCCTATCCGGGACGGCTGGGGGAGGTCTGAACACTGAAGCTTTCTTT
TRBJ2-1	many	-	TRBV7-9	CASSQGLGGEQFF	TGTGCCAGCAGCCAAGGTTTAGGGGGTGAGCAGTTCTTC
TRBJ2-6	-	TRBD2	TRBV11-2	CASSTSALAGGPGGANVLTF	TGTGCCAGCAGCACAAGCGCCCTAGCGGGAGGGCCTGGTGGGGCCAACGTCCTGACTTTC
TRBJ2-5	few	TRBD2	TRBV19	CASSSTLAGGETQYF	TGTGCCAGTAGTAGTACACTAGCGGGAGGAGAGACCCAGTACTTC
TRBJ2-1	few	-	TRBV7-9	CASSLARGPSYNEQFF	TGTGCCAGCAGCTTAGCACGCGGACCCTCCTACAATGAGCAGTTCTTC
TRBJ2-1	-	TRBD2	TRBV18	CASSRTSGRATYNEQFF	TGTGCCAGCTCAAGGACTAGCGGGAGGGCCACCTACAATGAGCAGTTCTTC
TRBJ2-7	-	-	TRBV7-8	CASSLAGGGYYEQYF	TGTGCCAGCAGCTTAGCAGGGGGAGGATACTACGAGCAGTACTTC
TRBJ2-5	few	-	TRBV12-3/TRBV12-4	CASSARDRWGGTQYF	TGTGCCAGCAGTGCGCGGGACAGATGGGGAGGGACCCAGTACTTC
TRBJ2-7	-	TRBD1	TRBV7-8	CASVRTGGRSYEQYF	TGTGCCAGCGTCCGGACAGGGGGACGTTCCTACGAGCAGTACTTC
TRBJ2-5	few	TRBD1	TRBV12-3/TRBV12-4	CASSPAGTAKETQYF	TGTGCCAGCAGTCCTGCCGGGACAGCTAAAGAGACCCAGTACTTC
TRBJ2-1	many	TRBD1	TRBV7-2	CASSPSTGVNEQFF	TGTGCCAGCAGCCCTAGTACAGGGGTCAATGAGCAGTTCTTC
TRBJ2-4	once	-	TRBV3-1	CASSQGGRNIQYF	TGTGCCAGCAGCCAGGGAGGAAGAAACATTCAGTACTTC
TRBJ1-1	few	-	TRBV11-1	CASSWNPGTTNTEAFF	TGTGCCAGCAGCTGGAACCCCGGGACAACCAACACTGAAGCTTTCTTT
TRBJ1-5	many	-	TRBV7-2	CASTSTGFNQPQHF	TGTGCCAGCACCTCAACAGGGTTCAATCAGCCCCAGCATTTT
TRBJ2-2	-	TRBD2	TRBV11-2	CASSWEGLLLSGELFF	TGTGCCAGCAGCTGGGAGGGACTATTGCTGTCCGGGGAGCTGTTTTTT
TRBJ2-7	few	TRBD1	TRBV7-2	CASSKRQGFYEQYF	TGTGCCAGCAGCAAGCGACAGGGGTTCTACGAGCAGTACTTC
TRBJ2-3	few	-	TRBV7-2	CASSLQGGKADTQYF	TGTGCCAGCAGCTTGCAGGGGGGTAAGGCAGATACGCAGTATTTT
TRBJ2-3	few	-	TRBV12-3/TRBV12-4	CASSLSESTDTQYF	TGTGCCAGCAGTTTAAGCGAAAGCACAGATACGCAGTATTTT
TRBJ1-1	few	-	TRBV20-1	CSARDHRDFVTEAFF	TGCAGTGCTAGAGATCATCGGGATTTTGTCACTGAAGCTTTCTTT
TRBJ1-1	few	-	TRBV7-6	CASSSQGGITEAFF	TGTGCCAGCAGCTCACAGGGTGGAATCACTGAAGCTTTCTTT
TRBJ1-5	few	-	TRBV15	CATTALNSNQPQHF	TGTGCCACTACCGCACTAAATAGCAATCAGCCCCAGCATTTT
TRBJ1-1	few	TRBD1	TRBV7-2	CASSLFGQGEAFF	TGTGCCAGCAGCTTATTTGGACAGGGGGAAGCTTTCTTT
TRBJ1-2	-	-	TRBV20-1	CSATAGEGLRGYTF	TGCAGTGCAACCGCTGGGGAGGGCTTACGGGGCTACACCTTC
TRBJ1-2	few	-	TRBV4-3	CASSQVVPLKQETYGYTF	TGCGCCAGCAGCCAAGTTGTTCCCTTAAAACAGGAGACCTATGGCTACACCTTC
TRBJ2-5	-	-	TRBV7-8	CASSPRGAETQYF	TGTGCCAGCAGCCCAAGAGGGGCCGAGACCCAGTACTTC
TRBJ1-2	-	-	TRBV28	CASSLSTRTSRVRGYTF	TGTGCCAGCAGTTTATCAACTCGGACCTCAAGGGTGCGCGGCTACACCTTC
TRBJ2-3	-	-	TRBV7-3	CASKPGPQLGDTQYF	TGTGCCAGCAAACCGGGCCCCCAATTGGGAGATACGCAGTATTTT
TRBJ2-2	few	TRBD1	TRBV2	CASIWTGNTGELFF	TGTGCCAGCATTTGGACAGGGAACACCGGGGAGCTGTTTTTT
TRBJ2-1	-	TRBD2	TRBV6-4	CASSILAGASNEQFF	TGTGCCAGCAGTATCCTAGCGGGAGCTAGCAATGAGCAGTTCTTC
TRBJ2-7	-	TRBD1	TRBV20-1	CSASGDRGEQYF	TGCAGTGCTAGTGGGGACAGGGGCGAGCAGTACTTC
TRBJ2-7	-	TRBD2	TRBV9	CASSVGPSGSYEQYF	TGTGCCAGCAGCGTAGGTCCTAGCGGGAGTTACGAGCAGTACTTC
TRBJ2-5	-	-	TRBV11-2	CASSLEGGRQETQYF	TGTGCCAGCAGCTTAGAAGGGGGGCGGCAAGAGACCCAGTACTTC
TRBJ2-1	-	-	TRBV27	CASSVTGRIIYNEQFF	TGTGCCAGCAGTGTTACAGGGAGAATAATTTACAATGAGCAGTTCTTC
TRBJ2-1	few	TRBD1	TRBV11-3	CASSPGPGQGVDEQFF	TGTGCCAGCAGCCCGGGACCGGGACAGGGAGTCGATGAGCAGTTCTTC
TRBJ2-1	few	TRBD2	TRBV27	CATTRGSSGRNSYNEQFF	TGTGCCACCACCCGAGGGTCTAGCGGACGAAACTCCTACAATGAGCAGTTCTTC
TRBJ2-3	few	-	TRBV27	CASNGGRGTDTQYF	TGTGCCAGCAATGGGGGGAGGGGGACAGATACGCAGTATTTT
TRBJ2-5	few	TRBD2	TRBV20-1	CSARRTSGRGSETQYF	TGCAGTGCTAGGAGGACTAGCGGGAGAGGTTCAGAGACCCAGTACTTC
TRBJ2-4	-	-	TRBV20-1	CSARGLGNIQYF	TGCAGTGCCAGAGGTTTAGGGAACATTCAGTACTTC
TRBJ2-5	-	TRBD2	TRBV5-4	CASSSGTSGTQETQYF	TGTGCCAGCAGCTCTGGGACTAGCGGGACCCAAGAGACCCAGTACTTC
TRBJ2-1	-	-	TRBV20-1	CSARGGTYNEQFF	TGCAGTGCCAGGGGTGGGACCTACAATGAGCAGTTCTTC
TRBJ2-3	few	TRBD2	TRBV29-1	CSVAAGVDRADTQYF	TGCAGCGTTGCGGCGGGAGTAGATCGGGCAGATACGCAGTATTTT
TRBJ2-3	few	-	TRBV7-2	CASSFIAGSADTQYF	TGTGCCAGCAGCTTTATCGCGGGATCCGCAGATACGCAGTATTTT
TRBJ2-1	-	-	TRBV11-2	CASSLKTSSRGEQFF	TGTGCCAGCAGCTTAAAGACTAGCTCTAGGGGGGAGCAGTTCTTC
TRBJ2-3	-	-	TRBV10-2	CASSRRQGGWTDTQYF	TGCGCCAGCAGTAGGAGGCAGGGAGGTTGGACAGATACGCAGTATTTT
TRBJ2-7	-	-	TRBV6-1	CASSARGGTYEQYF	TGTGCCAGCAGTGCGCGGGGCGGTACCTACGAGCAGTACTTC
TRBJ2-5	once	-	TRBV5-1	CASSLASSSQETQYF	TGCGCCAGCAGCTTGGCTTCTAGCAGTCAAGAGACCCAGTACTTC
TRBJ2-1	-	-	TRBV10-2	CAARGESSYNEQFF	TGCGCCGCCCGGGGTGAAAGCTCCTACAATGAGCAGTTCTTC
TRBJ2-5	-	TRBD2	TRBV4-3	CASSQVASGQETQYF	TGCGCCAGCAGCCAAGTCGCTAGCGGCCAAGAGACCCAGTACTTC